This is a list of T cell receptor beta chains from one sample in a study of blood T cell repertoires in COVID-19. Only in-frame clones appear in the TCRdb table, and some are missing; sequencing was by immunoSEQ multiplex PCR. The sample includes about 43,000 clones, roughly four fifths of them seen just once. The source material was peripheral blood. Source of these receptors: a woman aged 55-70 years with acute or convalescent COVID-19. CDR3s include the opening cysteine and the closing phenylalanine or tryptophan. The order of the fields is V gene, clone size, J gene, D gene, CDR3 protein, CDR3 DNA. A D gene is named only where the DNA matches it firmly. A clone size is listed for some rows: how often the clone was seen (once, few, many), or a class if it is expanded.

TRBV27,-,TRBJ2-1,-,CASSSSYRVRFF,TGTGCCAGCAGTTCCTCCTACAGGGTTCGGTTCTTC
TRBV7-2,-,TRBJ2-1,-,CASSSARGNEQFF,TGTGCCAGCAGCTCCGCCCGGGGCAATGAGCAGTTCTTC
TRBV7-9,-,TRBJ1-4,-,CASSLVGRGNEKLFF,TGTGCCAGCAGCTTAGTCGGCAGGGGAAATGAAAAACTGTTTTTT
TRBV11-2,-,TRBJ1-6,-,CASSSGQTNSPLHF,TGTGCCAGCAGCTCCGGACAGACTAATTCACCCCTCCACTTT
TRBV4-1,once,TRBJ2-7,TRBD2,CASSQTGLAGSLSYEQYF,TGCGCCAGCAGCCAAACGGGACTAGCGGGGAGTCTATCCTACGAGCAGTACTTC
TRBV3-1/TRBV3-2,-,TRBJ1-2,-,CASSQDPRTNYGYTF,TGTGCCAGCAGCCAAGATCCCAGAACTAACTATGGCTACACCTTC
TRBV19,few,TRBJ2-7,-,CASSLFRGEQYF,TGTGCCAGTAGTCTCTTCCGCGGCGAGCAGTACTTC
TRBV5-3,once,TRBJ2-7,TRBD2,CARSVDLRGGYEQYF,TGTGCCAGAAGCGTGGACCTCCGCGGGGGCTACGAGCAGTACTTC
TRBV13,once,TRBJ1-2,-,CASSDLGRPYGYTF,TGTGCCAGCAGCGATCTTGGCAGGCCCTATGGCTACACCTTC
TRBV7-9,-,TRBJ2-7,-,CASSVTGLEQYF,TGTGCCAGCAGCGTTACAGGGCTCGAGCAGTACTTC
TRBV5-1,once,TRBJ1-2,TRBD1,CASSFTTGPALYYGYTF,TGCGCCAGCAGCTTTACGACAGGGCCGGCCCTATACTATGGCTACACCTTC
TRBV20-1,few,TRBJ1-2,-,CSARGQFGYTF,TGCAGTGCTAGAGGCCAGTTCGGCTACACCTTC
TRBV6-5,-,TRBJ1-5,-,CASTGGREQPQHF,TGTGCCAGCACCGGAGGGAGAGAGCAGCCCCAGCATTTT
TRBV9,-,TRBJ2-1,-,CASSSGGSSYNEQFF,TGTGCCAGCAGCTCAGGAGGGAGCTCCTACAATGAGCAGTTCTTC
TRBV20-1,-,TRBJ1-1,-,CSADWASEAFF,TGCAGTGCTGATTGGGCCTCTGAAGCTTTCTTT
TRBV9,-,TRBJ2-3,-,CASSPIGTDTQYF,TGTGCCAGCAGCCCCATTGGCACAGATACGCAGTATTTT
TRBV24-1,-,TRBJ2-1,TRBD2,CATSDPLGGGLNEQFF,TGTGCCACCAGTGACCCCCTGGGCGGGGGACTAAATGAGCAGTTCTTC
TRBV6-1,-,TRBJ2-3,TRBD1,CASIDQGADTQYF,TGTGCCAGCATCGATCAGGGGGCAGATACGCAGTATTTT
TRBV4-2,-,TRBJ1-2,-,CASSPDPGARYGYTF,TGTGCCAGCAGCCCGGACCCAGGGGCCCGTTATGGCTACACCTTC
TRBV6-5,-,TRBJ2-7,-,CASRESQGSYEQYF,TGTGCCAGCAGGGAGTCGCAGGGGTCCTACGAGCAGTACTTC
TRBV29-1,-,TRBJ1-1,-,CSVEARGGTEAFF,TGCAGCGTTGAAGCTAGGGGCGGCACTGAAGCTTTCTTT
TRBV3-1/TRBV3-2,-,TRBJ2-7,-,CASSGAGITYEQYF,TGTGCCAGCAGCGGGGCGGGAATTACCTACGAGCAGTACTTC
TRBV21-1,-,TRBJ2-7,-,CASSKSGPIYEQYF,TGTGCCAGCAGCAAATCGGGTCCCATATACGAGCAGTACTTC
TRBV3-1/TRBV3-2,few,TRBJ1-2,-,CASSLGGDGYTF,TGTGCCAGCAGCTTGGGAGGGGATGGCTACACCTTC